These T cell receptor beta chains were read from a single sample in a study of T cell repertoires in cytomegalovirus infection. TCRdb used MiXCR to reprocess the reads, holding one entry per CDR3 protein. The sample contains 250,000 to 300,000 distinct CDR3 sequences, 20% to 25% of which appear only once. Antigens for these TCRs are unknown. Sequenced here: cultured PBMCs, sampled from culture after CMV antigen stimulation. These receptors originate from a human donor in good health (CMV status not recorded). Some clones in this sample may be carry-over from other donors' samples. CDR3s include the opening cysteine and the closing phenylalanine or tryptophan. Each record gives: D gene, J gene, clone size, V gene, CDR3 protein, CDR3 DNA. A D gene is named only where the DNA matches it firmly. Only part of the rows carry a size: once, few, many, or a class if the clone is expanded.

D: -
J: TRBJ1-2
size: -
V: TRBV6-8
CDR3: CAARGANYGYTF
DNA: TGTGCCGCCCGGGGGGCGAACTATGGCTACACCTTC

D: TRBD1
J: TRBJ1-2
size: -
V: TRBV7-9
CDR3: CASSHIGTGGGYTF
DNA: TGTGCCAGCAGCCATATCGGGACAGGAGGTGGCTACACCTTC

D: TRBD2
J: TRBJ2-1
size: -
V: TRBV7-9
CDR3: CASRVLLAGGPGNEQFF
DNA: TGTGCCAGCAGGGTACTTCTAGCGGGAGGGCCGGGCAATGAGCAGTTCTTC

D: -
J: TRBJ2-2
size: -
V: TRBV4-1
CDR3: CASSQVLVPGELFF
DNA: TGCGCCAGCAGCCAAGTACTAGTTCCCGGGGAGCTGTTTTTT

D: TRBD1
J: TRBJ2-2
size: many
V: TRBV2
CDR3: CASRRTGENTGELFF
DNA: TGTGCCAGCAGGCGGACAGGGGAGAACACCGGGGAGCTGTTTTTT

D: -
J: TRBJ1-5
size: few
V: TRBV19
CDR3: CASSSLGGQPQHF
DNA: TGTGCCAGTAGCTCTTTGGGAGGCCAGCCCCAGCATTTT

D: -
J: TRBJ2-3
size: many
V: TRBV11-1
CDR3: CASSLGGGQGTDTQYF
DNA: TGTGCCAGCAGCTTAGGGGGAGGACAAGGCACAGATACGCAGTATTTT

D: TRBD2
J: TRBJ2-5
size: many
V: TRBV12-3/TRBV12-4
CDR3: CASSTSAQETQYF
DNA: TGTGCCAGCAGTACTAGCGCCCAAGAGACCCAGTACTTC

D: -
J: TRBJ2-3
size: few
V: TRBV20-1
CDR3: CSQSRLPSTDTQYF
DNA: TGCAGTCAGTCCAGACTACCCAGCACAGATACGCAGTATTTT

D: TRBD2
J: TRBJ2-1
size: few
V: TRBV27
CDR3: CASSSRLPKTSGGSSYNEQFF
DNA: TGTGCCAGCAGTTCCCGACTTCCTAAAACTAGCGGGGGGAGCTCCTACAATGAGCAGTTCTTC

D: -
J: TRBJ1-5
size: -
V: TRBV28
CDR3: CASKVPRESNQPQHF
DNA: TGTGCCAGCAAAGTTCCCAGGGAGAGCAATCAGCCCCAGCATTTT

D: TRBD1
J: TRBJ2-3
size: many
V: TRBV20-1
CDR3: CSARDQGVAGTQYF
DNA: TGCAGTGCTAGAGATCAGGGGGTGGCAGGGACGCAGTATTTT

D: TRBD2
J: TRBJ2-1
size: few
V: TRBV6-5
CDR3: CASKGAGEGFF
DNA: TGTGCCAGCAAAGGGGCGGGAGAGGGGTTCTTC

D: -
J: TRBJ2-7
size: -
V: TRBV28
CDR3: CASRSPGVSYEQYF
DNA: TGTGCCAGCAGATCTCCCGGGGTGTCCTACGAGCAGTACTTC

D: -
J: TRBJ2-1
size: many
V: TRBV12-3/TRBV12-4
CDR3: CASSLDRAWTSSYNEQFF
DNA: TGTGCCAGCAGTTTAGACCGGGCATGGACGAGCTCCTACAATGAGCAGTTCTTC

D: TRBD1
J: TRBJ2-2
size: many
V: TRBV7-2
CDR3: CASSFTGAITGELFF
DNA: TGTGCCAGCAGCTTCACAGGGGCCATCACCGGGGAGCTGTTTTTT

D: -
J: TRBJ2-1
size: many
V: TRBV7-2
CDR3: CASSLGVQAYNEQFF
DNA: TGTGCCAGCAGCTTAGGGGTCCAGGCCTACAATGAGCAGTTCTTC

D: -
J: TRBJ2-2
size: -
V: TRBV12-3/TRBV12-4
CDR3: CASSLRGRRELFF
DNA: TGTGCCAGCAGTTTAAGAGGGAGGAGGGAGCTGTTTTTT

D: -
J: TRBJ2-1
size: few
V: TRBV24-1
CDR3: CATSDAPNEQFF
DNA: TGTGCCACCAGTGATGCTCCCAATGAGCAGTTCTTC

D: TRBD2
J: TRBJ2-3
size: -
V: TRBV6-6
CDR3: CASSPSRGSGASTDTQYF
DNA: TGTGCCAGCAGTCCCTCTCGGGGCAGCGGGGCTAGCACAGATACGCAGTATTTT

D: TRBD1
J: TRBJ1-1
size: few
V: TRBV19
CDR3: CASSTRGTVMNTEAFF
DNA: TGTGCCAGTAGTACGCGGGGGACAGTCATGAACACTGAAGCTTTCTTT

D: -
J: TRBJ2-1
size: few
V: TRBV12-3/TRBV12-4
CDR3: CASSLTSSQYNEQFF
DNA: TGTGCCAGCAGTTTGACGTCTAGCCAATACAATGAGCAGTTCTTC

D: -
J: TRBJ2-2
size: -
V: TRBV7-2
CDR3: CASSSVPRELFF
DNA: TGTGCCAGCAGCTCAGTACCCAGGGAGCTGTTTTTT

D: -
J: TRBJ1-2
size: many
V: TRBV7-2
CDR3: CASSLEVGRRNYGYTF
DNA: TGTGCCAGCAGCTTAGAAGTCGGACGCAGGAACTATGGCTACACCTTC

D: -
J: TRBJ2-1
size: -
V: TRBV29-1
CDR3: CSVLSGTLYNEQFF
DNA: TGCAGCGTCCTATCAGGGACCCTTTACAATGAGCAGTTCTTC

D: -
J: TRBJ2-2
size: few
V: TRBV5-5
CDR3: CASSLRGAGELFF
DNA: TGTGCCAGCAGCCTCAGAGGGGCCGGGGAGCTGTTTTTT

D: TRBD2
J: TRBJ2-2
size: many
V: TRBV9
CDR3: CASSVGTSGNWYTGELFF
DNA: TGTGCCAGCAGCGTCGGGACTAGCGGGAATTGGTACACCGGGGAGCTGTTTTTT

D: TRBD2
J: TRBJ2-3
size: many
V: TRBV12-3/TRBV12-4
CDR3: CASHPFAGEFDTQYF
DNA: TGTGCCAGCCACCCCTTCGCGGGAGAATTTGATACGCAGTATTTT

D: TRBD1
J: TRBJ2-7
size: -
V: TRBV28
CDR3: CASSSGQYYEQYF
DNA: TGTGCCAGCAGTTCGGGACAGTACTACGAGCAGTACTTC

D: -
J: TRBJ2-5
size: many
V: TRBV7-8
CDR3: CASSYKTALRETQYF
DNA: TGTGCCAGCAGCTATAAGACAGCCCTGAGAGAGACCCAGTACTTC

D: -
J: TRBJ2-2
size: few
V: TRBV7-2
CDR3: CASSTTYTGELFF
DNA: TGTGCCAGCAGCACCACGTACACCGGGGAGCTGTTTTTT

D: TRBD2
J: TRBJ2-7
size: many
V: TRBV7-2
CDR3: CASSLTAGRSYEQYF
DNA: TGTGCCAGCAGCTTAACAGCGGGAAGGTCCTACGAGCAGTACTTC

D: -
J: TRBJ2-1
size: many
V: TRBV7-2
CDR3: CASSLDRGSHNEQFF
DNA: TGTGCCAGCAGCTTAGACCGGGGGTCCCACAATGAGCAGTTCTTC

D: -
J: TRBJ2-1
size: -
V: TRBV27
CDR3: CASSDIGRGPPYNEQFF
DNA: TGTGCCAGCAGCGATATAGGGCGCGGGCCTCCCTACAATGAGCAGTTCTTC

D: TRBD2
J: TRBJ2-2
size: once
V: TRBV5-6
CDR3: CASSWGTSGSGGTGELFF
DNA: TGTGCCAGCAGCTGGGGGACTAGCGGGAGTGGTGGCACCGGGGAGCTGTTTTTT

D: -
J: TRBJ2-3
size: many
V: TRBV10-3
CDR3: CAISATEGDTQYF
DNA: TGTGCCATCAGTGCAACCGAGGGGGATACGCAGTATTTT

D: -
J: TRBJ1-1
size: few
V: TRBV19
CDR3: CASSISLMNTEAFF
DNA: TGTGCCAGTAGTATAAGTCTTATGAACACTGAAGCTTTCTTT

D: -
J: TRBJ2-3
size: -
V: TRBV11-3
CDR3: CASSEGSRHTQYF
DNA: TGTGCCAGCAGCGAAGGTTCAAGGCATACGCAGTATTTT

D: -
J: TRBJ2-7
size: many
V: TRBV7-2
CDR3: CASSLQVEPTYEQYF
DNA: TGTGCCAGCAGCTTACAGGTGGAACCGACCTACGAGCAGTACTTC

D: TRBD2
J: TRBJ2-2
size: few
V: TRBV12-3/TRBV12-4
CDR3: CASTPTSGRPSSTGELFF
DNA: TGTGCCAGCACTCCGACTAGCGGGAGGCCGTCCTCCACCGGGGAGCTGTTTTTT

D: -
J: TRBJ2-6
size: -
V: TRBV20-1
CDR3: CSARGGGANVLTF
DNA: TGCAGTGCTAGAGGGGGGGGGGCCAACGTCCTGACTTTC

D: -
J: TRBJ1-2
size: many
V: TRBV29-1
CDR3: CSVDPWGRGGYGYTF
DNA: TGCAGCGTTGACCCGTGGGGCAGGGGAGGGTATGGCTACACCTTC

D: TRBD1
J: TRBJ1-5
size: -
V: TRBV7-9
CDR3: CASSYASDRINQPQHF
DNA: TGTGCCAGCAGCTATGCATCGGACAGGATCAATCAGCCCCAGCATTTT

D: TRBD1
J: TRBJ1-4
size: many
V: TRBV28
CDR3: CASNLKGTGEEKLFF
DNA: TGTGCCAGCAACCTAAAGGGGACAGGGGAAGAAAAACTGTTTTTT

D: -
J: TRBJ2-1
size: many
V: TRBV28
CDR3: CASSLNLPATYNEQFF
DNA: TGTGCCAGCAGTTTAAATCTCCCTGCTACCTACAATGAGCAGTTCTTC

D: -
J: TRBJ1-1
size: few
V: TRBV4-3
CDR3: CASSQGHRKNTEAFF
DNA: TGCGCCAGCAGCCAAGGGCACAGAAAGAACACTGAAGCTTTCTTT

D: -
J: TRBJ2-3
size: many
V: TRBV6-2/TRBV6-3
CDR3: CASSYSLEGADTQYF
DNA: TGTGCCAGCAGTTACTCGTTGGAGGGAGCAGATACGCAGTATTTT

D: -
J: TRBJ1-6
size: few
V: TRBV4-1
CDR3: CASSQITGVTNSPLHF
DNA: TGCGCCAGCAGCCAAATAACAGGAGTAACTAATTCACCCCTCCACTTT

D: TRBD2
J: TRBJ2-3
size: -
V: TRBV28
CDR3: CASSSSGSGHGAQYF
DNA: TGTGCCAGCAGTTCTAGCGGGAGCGGTCATGGGGCGCAGTATTTT

D: -
J: TRBJ2-5
size: few
V: TRBV6-5
CDR3: CASSNERKETQYF
DNA: TGTGCCAGCAGTAATGAGAGAAAAGAGACCCAGTACTTC

D: -
J: TRBJ1-2
size: many
V: TRBV7-2
CDR3: CASSLARGAEGYTF
DNA: TGTGCCAGCAGCTTAGCGAGAGGGGCGGAAGGCTACACCTTC

D: -
J: TRBJ1-1
size: few
V: TRBV6-2/TRBV6-3
CDR3: CASRNPVNTEAFF
DNA: TGTGCCAGCAGAAACCCGGTGAACACTGAAGCTTTCTTT

D: TRBD2
J: TRBJ2-2
size: few
V: TRBV28
CDR3: CASRTSGLFANTGELFF
DNA: TGTGCCAGTCGGACTAGCGGGTTGTTCGCGAACACCGGGGAGCTGTTTTTT

D: TRBD1
J: TRBJ1-1
size: many
V: TRBV2
CDR3: CASSPGQGLNTEAFF
DNA: TGTGCCAGCAGTCCGGGACAGGGGCTGAACACTGAAGCTTTCTTT